These T cell receptor beta chains were read from a single sample in a study of T-cell memory formation after mild COVID-19. TCRdb re-called the 5' RACE reads through MiXCR, storing one row per CDR3 protein. The data show 430,000 or so distinct CDR3 sequences, roughly 25% seen once. Sequencing was carried out using PBMCs or a T cell subset sorted from them (not recorded which). The receptors shown here come from an adult woman who had mild COVID-19 (a few samples of this study predate the infection). Cell type and time point are not known. Each CDR3 is given with its conserved first and last residue. Fields, in order: D gene, V gene, J gene, clone size, CDR3 DNA, CDR3 protein. The D gene is left open where the match is weak. Not every row has a clone size; where given, it reads once, few, many or a size class.

D gene: -
V gene: TRBV20-1
J gene: TRBJ2-3
clone size: few
CDR3 DNA: TGCAGTGCTAGAAGGCAGGGCACAGATACGCAGTATTTT
CDR3 protein: CSARRQGTDTQYF

D gene: -
V gene: TRBV19
J gene: TRBJ1-2
clone size: -
CDR3 DNA: TGTGCCAGTGTAGGACAGTTCTATGGCTACACCTTC
CDR3 protein: CASVGQFYGYTF

D gene: TRBD1
V gene: TRBV12-3/TRBV12-4
J gene: TRBJ1-3
clone size: -
CDR3 DNA: TGTGCCAGCAGCTCCCGTCGACAGGGAGGGGGAAACACCATATATTTT
CDR3 protein: CASSSRRQGGGNTIYF

D gene: -
V gene: TRBV19
J gene: TRBJ1-1
clone size: -
CDR3 DNA: TGTGCCAGTAGTATAGCTATAGGGACGAACACTGAAGCTTTCTTT
CDR3 protein: CASSIAIGTNTEAFF

D gene: TRBD2
V gene: TRBV5-1
J gene: TRBJ2-1
clone size: few
CDR3 DNA: TGCGCCAGCAGCTTGGGGGGACTATCCCACAATGAGCAGTTCTTC
CDR3 protein: CASSLGGLSHNEQFF

D gene: TRBD2
V gene: TRBV6-5
J gene: TRBJ2-2
clone size: -
CDR3 DNA: TGTGCCAGCAGTTCCGGGACTAGCGGGGGGAGAAAAACCGGGGAGCTGTTTTTT
CDR3 protein: CASSSGTSGGRKTGELFF

D gene: TRBD1
V gene: TRBV5-1
J gene: TRBJ2-2
clone size: few
CDR3 DNA: TGCGCCAGCAGCTTGCGACAGGGGGCCGGGGAGCTGTTTTTT
CDR3 protein: CASSLRQGAGELFF

D gene: -
V gene: TRBV30
J gene: TRBJ1-2
clone size: few
CDR3 DNA: TGTGCCTGGAGTGCGAATACCGGGTTCGCAGCTGGCTACACCTTC
CDR3 protein: CAWSANTGFAAGYTF

D gene: -
V gene: TRBV7-9
J gene: TRBJ1-1
clone size: few
CDR3 DNA: TGTGCCAGCAGCTTGGAGGGCTCGGGGACTGAAGCTTTCTTT
CDR3 protein: CASSLEGSGTEAFF

D gene: TRBD2
V gene: TRBV6-5
J gene: TRBJ2-7
clone size: few
CDR3 DNA: TGTGCCAGCAGTTACTCGAAGGCGGGGGGTTACGAGCAGTACTTC
CDR3 protein: CASSYSKAGGYEQYF

D gene: TRBD2
V gene: TRBV7-2
J gene: TRBJ2-1
clone size: -
CDR3 DNA: TGTGCCAGCAGCTTAGTCGGCGGGAGAACCAACAATGAGCAGTTCTTC
CDR3 protein: CASSLVGGRTNNEQFF

D gene: TRBD1
V gene: TRBV11-1
J gene: TRBJ2-1
clone size: few
CDR3 DNA: TGTGCCAGCAGCCACCGGGACAGGGGTGGTAATGAGCAGTTCTTC
CDR3 protein: CASSHRDRGGNEQFF

D gene: -
V gene: TRBV19
J gene: TRBJ1-2
clone size: -
CDR3 DNA: TGTGCCAGTAGTATCCCCGCTAACAACTATGGCTACACCTTC
CDR3 protein: CASSIPANNYGYTF

D gene: TRBD1
V gene: TRBV18
J gene: TRBJ2-1
clone size: few
CDR3 DNA: TGTGCCAGCTTTCAGGGGGACTACAATGAGCAGTTCTTC
CDR3 protein: CASFQGDYNEQFF

D gene: -
V gene: TRBV28
J gene: TRBJ2-3
clone size: -
CDR3 DNA: TGTGCCAGCACCGCCGCGGGTTTCTCGGCGCAGTATTTT
CDR3 protein: CASTAAGFSAQYF

D gene: TRBD1
V gene: TRBV6-5
J gene: TRBJ1-6
clone size: once
CDR3 DNA: TGTGCCAGCAAAGACCCGGGACAGGGCGCTTCACCCCTCCACTTT
CDR3 protein: CASKDPGQGASPLHF

D gene: -
V gene: TRBV20-1
J gene: TRBJ1-6
clone size: -
CDR3 DNA: TGCAGTGCTAGAGATAGTGGCAGGCCGCCCAATAATTCACCCCTCCACTTT
CDR3 protein: CSARDSGRPPNNSPLHF

D gene: -
V gene: TRBV28
J gene: TRBJ2-3
clone size: -
CDR3 DNA: TGTGCCAGCAGTTTGCCCGGGGTAAAAGATACGCAGTATTTT
CDR3 protein: CASSLPGVKDTQYF

D gene: TRBD1
V gene: TRBV25-1
J gene: TRBJ2-7
clone size: few
CDR3 DNA: TGTGCCAGCAGTGTTCTCACAGGGGATGAGCAGTACTTC
CDR3 protein: CASSVLTGDEQYF

D gene: -
V gene: TRBV5-5
J gene: TRBJ2-7
clone size: -
CDR3 DNA: TGTGCCAGCAGCAGGCCTACAGAGGACGAGCAGTACTTC
CDR3 protein: CASSRPTEDEQYF

D gene: TRBD2
V gene: TRBV29-1
J gene: TRBJ2-1
clone size: -
CDR3 DNA: TGCAGCGGTAGCGGGGTAAGCTCCTACAATGAGCAGTTCTTC
CDR3 protein: CSGSGVSSYNEQFF

D gene: -
V gene: TRBV7-2
J gene: TRBJ1-1
clone size: few
CDR3 DNA: TGTGCCAGCAGCCCGCAACAGGTTCGAAGCACTGAAGCTTTCTTT
CDR3 protein: CASSPQQVRSTEAFF

D gene: -
V gene: TRBV6-5
J gene: TRBJ2-2
clone size: -
CDR3 DNA: TGTGCCAGCAGTTCGAGGCGGCCCAGGGGCACCGGGGAGCTGTTTTTT
CDR3 protein: CASSSRRPRGTGELFF

D gene: -
V gene: TRBV21-1
J gene: TRBJ1-2
clone size: -
CDR3 DNA: TGTGCCAGCAGCAAATGGTCCTCCGGGGACTATGGCTACACCTTC
CDR3 protein: CASSKWSSGDYGYTF

D gene: -
V gene: TRBV15
J gene: TRBJ1-5
clone size: few
CDR3 DNA: TGTGCCACCAGCAGAATCTTGGGCAGAATAATCAATCAGCCCCAGCATTTT
CDR3 protein: CATSRILGRIINQPQHF

D gene: -
V gene: TRBV10-3
J gene: TRBJ2-1
clone size: few
CDR3 DNA: TGTGCCATCAGTCCCGGTGACACGATACCCGACAATGAGCAGTTCTTC
CDR3 protein: CAISPGDTIPDNEQFF

D gene: -
V gene: TRBV7-9
J gene: TRBJ1-2
clone size: -
CDR3 DNA: TGTGCCAGCAGCTTAGCGCAGGTCCAGCGGAGTGGGGGCTACACCTTC
CDR3 protein: CASSLAQVQRSGGYTF

D gene: -
V gene: TRBV19
J gene: TRBJ1-1
clone size: few
CDR3 DNA: TGTGCCAGTAGTATACAGGCTAACACTGAAGCTTTCTTT
CDR3 protein: CASSIQANTEAFF

D gene: -
V gene: TRBV6-2/TRBV6-3
J gene: TRBJ2-1
clone size: few
CDR3 DNA: TGTGCCAGCAGTCTATTTAGCTATGGCAATGAGCAGTTCTTC
CDR3 protein: CASSLFSYGNEQFF

D gene: -
V gene: TRBV21-1
J gene: TRBJ1-5
clone size: few
CDR3 DNA: TGTGCCAGCAGCAAAGTGAAAGTGGTCGACCACTTT
CDR3 protein: CASSKVKVVDHF

D gene: -
V gene: TRBV20-1
J gene: TRBJ1-2
clone size: many
CDR3 DNA: TGCAGCGCTCCGTTATGGGGCTACACCTTC
CDR3 protein: CSAPLWGYTF

D gene: -
V gene: TRBV7-9
J gene: TRBJ2-5
clone size: few
CDR3 DNA: TGTGCCAGCAGTTTAGCTGGACGACAGGAGCACCAAGAGACCCAGTACTTC
CDR3 protein: CASSLAGRQEHQETQYF

D gene: -
V gene: TRBV9
J gene: TRBJ1-2
clone size: -
CDR3 DNA: TGTGCCAGCAGGGCCACTGAGGGTAACTATGGCTACACCTTC
CDR3 protein: CASRATEGNYGYTF

D gene: TRBD2
V gene: TRBV20-1
J gene: TRBJ2-7
clone size: few
CDR3 DNA: TGCAGTGCTAGGGGCCGACTAGCGGGAAGTGAGCAGTACTTC
CDR3 protein: CSARGRLAGSEQYF

D gene: -
V gene: TRBV19
J gene: TRBJ2-7
clone size: -
CDR3 DNA: TGTGCCAGTAGTGAGAGTAGCGGATACTCCTACGAGCAGTACTTC
CDR3 protein: CASSESSGYSYEQYF